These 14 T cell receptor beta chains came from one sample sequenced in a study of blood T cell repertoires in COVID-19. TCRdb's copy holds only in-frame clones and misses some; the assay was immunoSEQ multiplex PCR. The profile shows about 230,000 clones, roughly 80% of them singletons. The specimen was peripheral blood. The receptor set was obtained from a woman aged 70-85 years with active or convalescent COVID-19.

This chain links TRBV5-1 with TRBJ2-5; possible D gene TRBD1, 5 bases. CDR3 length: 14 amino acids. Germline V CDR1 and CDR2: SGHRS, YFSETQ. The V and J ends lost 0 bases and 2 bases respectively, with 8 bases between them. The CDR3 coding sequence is TGCGCCAGCAGCTTGGCAGGGTATCAAGAGACCCAGTACTTC. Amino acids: CASSLAGYQETQYF.

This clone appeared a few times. The DNA of the CDR3 is TGCGCCAGCAGCCAAAGAGATGGCGGGGTTTCCTACAATGAGCAGTTCTTC. The encoded protein is CASSQRDGGVSYNEQFF. V is TRBV4-1 and J is TRBJ2-1; perhaps TRBD2 as D (6 bases). The CDR3 sequence is 17 residues long. V lost 2 bases, J lost 1 base, and 15 bases lay in between. CDR1 is MGHRA, CDR2 YSYEKL, per germline.

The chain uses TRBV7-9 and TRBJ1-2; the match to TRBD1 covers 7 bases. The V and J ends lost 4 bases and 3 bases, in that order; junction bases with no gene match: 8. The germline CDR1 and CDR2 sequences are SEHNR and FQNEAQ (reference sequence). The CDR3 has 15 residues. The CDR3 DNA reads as TGTGCCAGCAGCTCGACGACAGGGAACTACTATGGCTACACCTTC. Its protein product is CASSSTTGNYYGYTF.

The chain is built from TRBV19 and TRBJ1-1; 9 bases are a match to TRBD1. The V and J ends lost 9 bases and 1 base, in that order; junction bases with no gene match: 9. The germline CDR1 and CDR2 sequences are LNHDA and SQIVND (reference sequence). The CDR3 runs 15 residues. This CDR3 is CASRDRVPGNTEAFF. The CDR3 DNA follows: TGTGCCAGCCGGGACAGGGTCCCGGGGAACACTGAAGCTTTCTTT.

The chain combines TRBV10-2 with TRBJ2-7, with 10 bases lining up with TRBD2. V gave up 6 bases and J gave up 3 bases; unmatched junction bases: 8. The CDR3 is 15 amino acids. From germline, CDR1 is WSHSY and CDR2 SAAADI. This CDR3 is CASRAWTSGYYEQYF. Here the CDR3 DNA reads TGCGCCAGCAGGGCATGGACTAGCGGTTACTACGAGCAGTACTTC.

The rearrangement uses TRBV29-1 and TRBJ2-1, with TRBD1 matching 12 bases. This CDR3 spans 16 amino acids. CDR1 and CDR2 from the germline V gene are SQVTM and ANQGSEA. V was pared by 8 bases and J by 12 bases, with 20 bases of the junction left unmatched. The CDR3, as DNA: TGCAGCAGTGAGGGGATAGAGGGACAGGGGGCTAGAGGGCAGTTCTTC. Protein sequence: CSSEGIEGQGARGQFF.

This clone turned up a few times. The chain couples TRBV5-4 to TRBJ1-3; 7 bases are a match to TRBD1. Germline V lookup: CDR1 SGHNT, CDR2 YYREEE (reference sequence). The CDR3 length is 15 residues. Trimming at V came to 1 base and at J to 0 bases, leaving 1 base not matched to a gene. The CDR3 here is CASSLNRGSGNTIYF. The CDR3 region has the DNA TGTGCCAGCAGCTTGAACAGGGGCTCTGGAAACACCATATATTTT.

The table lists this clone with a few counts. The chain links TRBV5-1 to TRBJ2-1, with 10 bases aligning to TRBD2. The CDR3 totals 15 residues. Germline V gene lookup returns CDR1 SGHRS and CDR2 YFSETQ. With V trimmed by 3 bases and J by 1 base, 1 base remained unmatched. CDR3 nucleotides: TGCGCCAGCAGCTCGGGACTAGCGTCCTACAATGAGCAGTTCTTC. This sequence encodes CASSSGLASYNEQFF. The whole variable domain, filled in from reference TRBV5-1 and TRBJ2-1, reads KAGVTQTPRYLIKTRGQQVTLSCSPISGHRSVSWYQQTPGQGLQFLFEYFSETQRNKGNFPGRFSGRQFSNSRSEMNVSTLELGDSALYLCASSSGLASYNEQFFGPGTRLTVL.

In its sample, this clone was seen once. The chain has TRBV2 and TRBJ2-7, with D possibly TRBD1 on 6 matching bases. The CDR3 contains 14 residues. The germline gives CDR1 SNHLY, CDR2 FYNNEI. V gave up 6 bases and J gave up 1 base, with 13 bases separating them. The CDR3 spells CASSSGERSYEQYF. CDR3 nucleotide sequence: TGTGCCAGCAGCTCAGGGGAGAGATCCTACGAGCAGTACTTC.

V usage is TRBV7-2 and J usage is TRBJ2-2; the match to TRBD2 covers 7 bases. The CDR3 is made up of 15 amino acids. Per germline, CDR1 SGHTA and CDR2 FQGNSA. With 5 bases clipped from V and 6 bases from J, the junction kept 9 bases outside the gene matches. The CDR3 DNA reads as TGTGCCAGCAGCCCCCGAACCCGGGGGGCCGGGGAGCTGTTTTTT. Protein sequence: CASSPRTRGAGELFF.

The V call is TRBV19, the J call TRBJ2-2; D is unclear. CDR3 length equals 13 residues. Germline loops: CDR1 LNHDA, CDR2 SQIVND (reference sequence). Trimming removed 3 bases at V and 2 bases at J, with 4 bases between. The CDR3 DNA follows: TGTGCCAGTAGTATCGGTAACACCGGGGAGCTGTTTTTT. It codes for CASSIGNTGELFF.

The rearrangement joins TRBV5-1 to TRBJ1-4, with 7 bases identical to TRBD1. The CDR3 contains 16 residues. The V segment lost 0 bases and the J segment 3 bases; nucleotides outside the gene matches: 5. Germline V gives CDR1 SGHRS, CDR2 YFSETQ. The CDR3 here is CASSLVQGTANEKLFF. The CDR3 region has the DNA TGCGCCAGCAGCTTGGTCCAGGGGACAGCTAATGAAAAACTGTTTTTT.

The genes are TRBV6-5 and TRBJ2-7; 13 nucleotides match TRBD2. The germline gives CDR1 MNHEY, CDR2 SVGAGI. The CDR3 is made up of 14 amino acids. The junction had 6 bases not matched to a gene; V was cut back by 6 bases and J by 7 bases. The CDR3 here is CASSGLAGAQEQYF. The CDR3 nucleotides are TGTGCCAGCAGCGGACTAGCGGGGGCACAAGAGCAGTACTTC.

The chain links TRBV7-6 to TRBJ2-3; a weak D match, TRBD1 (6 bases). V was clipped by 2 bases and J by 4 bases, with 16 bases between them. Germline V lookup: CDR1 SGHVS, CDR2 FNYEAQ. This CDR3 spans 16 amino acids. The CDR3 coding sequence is TGTGCCAGCAGCTTACCGGGACAAGGATTTCCAGATACGCAGTATTTT. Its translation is CASSLPGQGFPDTQYF.